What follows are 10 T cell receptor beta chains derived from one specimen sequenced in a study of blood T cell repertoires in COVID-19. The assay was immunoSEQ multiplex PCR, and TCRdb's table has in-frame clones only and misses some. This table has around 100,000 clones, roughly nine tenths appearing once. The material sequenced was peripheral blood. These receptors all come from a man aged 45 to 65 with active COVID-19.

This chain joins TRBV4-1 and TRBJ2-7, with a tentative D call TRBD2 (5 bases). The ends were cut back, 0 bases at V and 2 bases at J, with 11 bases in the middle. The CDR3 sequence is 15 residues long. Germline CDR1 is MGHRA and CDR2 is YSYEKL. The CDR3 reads CASSQEIRETYEQYF. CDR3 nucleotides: TGCGCCAGCAGCCAAGAGATCCGGGAAACCTACGAGCAGTACTTC.

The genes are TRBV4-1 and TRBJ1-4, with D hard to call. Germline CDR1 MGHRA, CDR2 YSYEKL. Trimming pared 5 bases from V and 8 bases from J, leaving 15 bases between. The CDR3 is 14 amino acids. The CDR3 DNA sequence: TGCGCCAGCAGCGAGGGCCCCGGTACGGAAAAACTGTTTTTT. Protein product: CASSEGPGTEKLFF.

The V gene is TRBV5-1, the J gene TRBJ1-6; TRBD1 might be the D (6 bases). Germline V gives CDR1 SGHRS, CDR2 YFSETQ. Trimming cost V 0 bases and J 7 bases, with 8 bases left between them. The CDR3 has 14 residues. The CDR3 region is CASSLAGDNSPLHF. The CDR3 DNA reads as TGCGCCAGCAGCTTGGCAGGGGACAATTCACCCCTCCACTTT.

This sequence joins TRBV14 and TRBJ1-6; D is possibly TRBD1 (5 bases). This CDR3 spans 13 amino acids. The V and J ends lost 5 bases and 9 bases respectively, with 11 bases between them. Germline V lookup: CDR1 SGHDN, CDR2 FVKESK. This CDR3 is CASSAQGSSPLHF. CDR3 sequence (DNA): TGTGCCAGCAGCGCTCAGGGATCTTCACCCCTCCACTTT. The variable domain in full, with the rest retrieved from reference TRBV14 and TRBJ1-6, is EAGVTQFPSHSVIEKGQTVTLRCDPISGHDNLYWYRRVMGKEIKFLLHFVKESKQDESGMPNNRFLAERTGGTYSTLKVQPAELEDSGVYFCASSAQGSSPLHFGNGTRLTVT.

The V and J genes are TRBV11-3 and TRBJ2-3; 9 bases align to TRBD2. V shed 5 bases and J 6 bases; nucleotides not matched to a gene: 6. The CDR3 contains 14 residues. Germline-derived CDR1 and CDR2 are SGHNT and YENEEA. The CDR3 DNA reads TGTGCCAGCAGCCGCGGGAGGGCCGAGGATACGCAGTATTTT. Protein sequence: CASSRGRAEDTQYF.

The CDR3 DNA is TGTGCCAGCAGGGACAGTCTAGCCAAAAACATTCAGTACTTC. Translated: CASRDSLAKNIQYF. The chain recombines TRBV6-5 with TRBJ2-4, with D maybe TRBD1 (6 bases). The CDR3 sequence is 14 residues long. CDR1 is MNHEY, CDR2 SVGAGI, per germline. V was trimmed by 6 bases and J by 0 bases, leaving 9 bases between them.

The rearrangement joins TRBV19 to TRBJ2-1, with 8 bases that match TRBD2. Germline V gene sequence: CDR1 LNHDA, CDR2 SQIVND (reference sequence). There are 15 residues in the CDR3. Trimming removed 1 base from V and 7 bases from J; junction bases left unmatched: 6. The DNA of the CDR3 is TGTGCCAGTAGTATAGGGGGGGCTAGCGGGAATGAGCAGTTCTTC. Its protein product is CASSIGGASGNEQFF.

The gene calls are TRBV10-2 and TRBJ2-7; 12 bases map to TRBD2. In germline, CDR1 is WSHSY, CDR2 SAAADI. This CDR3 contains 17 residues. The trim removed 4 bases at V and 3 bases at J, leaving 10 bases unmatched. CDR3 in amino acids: CASSARILAGGLYEQYF. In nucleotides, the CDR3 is TGCGCCAGCAGTGCAAGAATACTAGCGGGGGGACTCTACGAGCAGTACTTC.

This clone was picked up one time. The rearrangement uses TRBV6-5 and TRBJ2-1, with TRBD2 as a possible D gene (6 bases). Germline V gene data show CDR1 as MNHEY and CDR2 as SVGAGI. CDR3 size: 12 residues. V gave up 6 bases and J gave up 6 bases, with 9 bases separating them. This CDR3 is CASRTAGNEQFF. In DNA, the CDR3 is TGTGCCAGCAGGACAGCGGGCAATGAGCAGTTCTTC.

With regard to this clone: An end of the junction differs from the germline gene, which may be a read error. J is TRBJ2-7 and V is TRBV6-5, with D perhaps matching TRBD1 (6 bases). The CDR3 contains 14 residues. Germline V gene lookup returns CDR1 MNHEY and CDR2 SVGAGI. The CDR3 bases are TGTGCCAGCAGTGACTCAGGGGACACCTACGAGCAGTACTTC. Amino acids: CASSDSGDTYEQYF.